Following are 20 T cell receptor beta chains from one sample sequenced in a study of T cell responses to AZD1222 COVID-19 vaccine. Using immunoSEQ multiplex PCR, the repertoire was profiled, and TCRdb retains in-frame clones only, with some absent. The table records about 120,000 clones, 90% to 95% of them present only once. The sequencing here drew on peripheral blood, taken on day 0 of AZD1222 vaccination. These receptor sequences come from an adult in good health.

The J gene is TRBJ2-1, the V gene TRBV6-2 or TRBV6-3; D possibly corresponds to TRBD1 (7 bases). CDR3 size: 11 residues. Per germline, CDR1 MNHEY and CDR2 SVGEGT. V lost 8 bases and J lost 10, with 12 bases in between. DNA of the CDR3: TGTGCCAGCGGCCAGGGGGGAGAGCAGTTCTTC. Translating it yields CASGQGGEQFF.

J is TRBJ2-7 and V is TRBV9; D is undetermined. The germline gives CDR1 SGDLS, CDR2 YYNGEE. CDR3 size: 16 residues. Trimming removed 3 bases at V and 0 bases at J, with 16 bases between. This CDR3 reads CASSASRASSSYEQYF. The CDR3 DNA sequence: TGTGCCAGCAGCGCGTCTAGGGCTTCCAGCTCCTACGAGCAGTACTTC.

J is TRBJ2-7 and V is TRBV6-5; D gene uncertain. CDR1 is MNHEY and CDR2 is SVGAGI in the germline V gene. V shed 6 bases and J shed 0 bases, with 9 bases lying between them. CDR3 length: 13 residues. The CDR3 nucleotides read TGTGCCAGCAGAACCTTCAGCTCCTACGAGCAGTACTTC. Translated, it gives CASRTFSSYEQYF.

As DNA, the CDR3 is TGTGCCAGCAGCTCGGAAGGGACAGGGGTTTATGCCAATGAGCAGTTCTTC. Translation: CASSSEGTGVYANEQFF. The chain carries TRBV5-8 and TRBJ2-1; 10 nucleotides agree with TRBD1. V lost 3 bases and J lost 6; bases outside the gene matches: 12. The CDR3 is 17 residues long. Germline lookup yields CDR1 SGHTS and CDR2 YDEGEE.

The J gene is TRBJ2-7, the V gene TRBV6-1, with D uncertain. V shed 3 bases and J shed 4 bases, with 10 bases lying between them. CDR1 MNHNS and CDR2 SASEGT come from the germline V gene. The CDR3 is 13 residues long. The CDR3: CASSDDRRYEQYF. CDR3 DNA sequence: TGTGCCAGCAGTGATGACCGACGTTACGAGCAGTACTTC.

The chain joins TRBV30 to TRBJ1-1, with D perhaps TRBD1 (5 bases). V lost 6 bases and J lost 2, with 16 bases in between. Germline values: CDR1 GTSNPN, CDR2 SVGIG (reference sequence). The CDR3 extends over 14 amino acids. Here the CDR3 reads CACRGVLLNTEAFF. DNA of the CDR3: TGTGCCTGTCGGGGGGTCCTCCTTAACACTGAAGCTTTCTTT.

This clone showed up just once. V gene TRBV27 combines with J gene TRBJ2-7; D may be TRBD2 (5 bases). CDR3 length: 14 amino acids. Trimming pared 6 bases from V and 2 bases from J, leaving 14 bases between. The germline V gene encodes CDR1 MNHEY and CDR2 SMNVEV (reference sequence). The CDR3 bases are TGTGCCAGCAGGGAGGACTTCGCCCCCTACGAGCAGTACTTC. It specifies CASREDFAPYEQYF.

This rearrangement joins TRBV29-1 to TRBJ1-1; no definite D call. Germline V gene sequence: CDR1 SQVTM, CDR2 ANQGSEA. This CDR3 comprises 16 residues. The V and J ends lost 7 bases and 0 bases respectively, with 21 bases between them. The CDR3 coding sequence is TGCAGCGCGTTGTCCCCCGCAGGAATTTTGAACACTGAAGCTTTCTTT. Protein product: CSALSPAGILNTEAFF. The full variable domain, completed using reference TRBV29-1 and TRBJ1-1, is SAVISQKPSRDICQRGTSLTIQCQVDSQVTMMFWYRQQPGQSLTLIATANQGSEATYESGFVIDKFPISRPNLTFSTLTVSNMSPEDSSIYLCSALSPAGILNTEAFFGQGTRLTVV.

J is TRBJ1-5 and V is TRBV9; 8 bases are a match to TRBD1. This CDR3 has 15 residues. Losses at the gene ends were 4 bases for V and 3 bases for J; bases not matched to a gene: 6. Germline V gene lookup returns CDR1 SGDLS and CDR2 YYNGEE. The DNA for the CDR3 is TGTGCCAGCAGCCTCACAGGGGGGTACAATCAGCCCCAGCATTTT. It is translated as CASSLTGGYNQPQHF.

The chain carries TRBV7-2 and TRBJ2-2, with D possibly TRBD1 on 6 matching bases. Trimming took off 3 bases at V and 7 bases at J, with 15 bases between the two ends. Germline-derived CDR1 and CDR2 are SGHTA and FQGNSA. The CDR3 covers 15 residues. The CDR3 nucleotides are TGTGCCAGCAGCTTCTTTCGAACAGGGCACGGGGAGCTGTTTTTT. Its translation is CASSFFRTGHGELFF. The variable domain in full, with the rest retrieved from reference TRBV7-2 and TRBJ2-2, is GAGVSQSPSNKVTEKGKDVELRCDPISGHTALYWYRQSLGQGLEFLIYFQGNSAPDKSGLPSDRFSAERTGGSVSTLTIQRTQQEDSAVYLCASSFFRTGHGELFFGEGSRLTVL.

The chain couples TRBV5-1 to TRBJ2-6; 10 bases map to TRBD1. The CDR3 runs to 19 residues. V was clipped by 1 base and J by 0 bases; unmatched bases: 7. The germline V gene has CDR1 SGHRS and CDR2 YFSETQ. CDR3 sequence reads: CASSLFGTGDFSGANVLTF. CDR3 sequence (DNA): TGCGCCAGCAGCTTGTTCGGGACAGGGGATTTCTCTGGGGCCAACGTCCTGACTTTC. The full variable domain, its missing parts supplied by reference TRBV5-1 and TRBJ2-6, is KAGVTQTPRYLIKTRGQQVTLSCSPISGHRSVSWYQQTPGQGLQFLFEYFSETQRNKGNFPGRFSGRQFSNSRSEMNVSTLELGDSALYLCASSLFGTGDFSGANVLTFGAGSRLTVL.

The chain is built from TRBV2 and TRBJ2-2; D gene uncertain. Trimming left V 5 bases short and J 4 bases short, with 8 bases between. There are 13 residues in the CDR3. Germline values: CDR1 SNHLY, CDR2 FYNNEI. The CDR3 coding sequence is TGTGCCAGCAGTTTACAGCGCACCGGGGAGCTGTTTTTT. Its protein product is CASSLQRTGELFF.

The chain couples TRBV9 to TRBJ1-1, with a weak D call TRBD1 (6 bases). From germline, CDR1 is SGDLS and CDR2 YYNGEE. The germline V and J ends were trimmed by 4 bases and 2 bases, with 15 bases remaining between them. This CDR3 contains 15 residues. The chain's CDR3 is CASSPRRGSNTEAFF. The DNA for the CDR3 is TGTGCCAGCAGCCCTCGAAGGGGGAGTAACACTGAAGCTTTCTTT.

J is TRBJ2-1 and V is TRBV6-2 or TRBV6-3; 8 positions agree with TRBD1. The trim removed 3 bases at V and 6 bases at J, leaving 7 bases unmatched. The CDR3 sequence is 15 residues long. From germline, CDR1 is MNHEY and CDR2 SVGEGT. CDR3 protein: CASSYWQGAGNEQFF. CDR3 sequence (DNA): TGTGCCAGCAGTTATTGGCAGGGGGCGGGCAATGAGCAGTTCTTC.

CDR3 sequence (DNA): TGTGCCAGCAGTCACAGGGGGTACGAGAATTCACCCCTCCACTTT. Encoded protein: CASSHRGYENSPLHF. The genes are TRBV7-2 and TRBJ1-6; TRBD1 agrees at 8 bases. Trimming at V came to 6 bases and at J to 7 bases, leaving 8 bases not matched to a gene. Germline values: CDR1 SGHTA, CDR2 FQGNSA. The CDR3 totals 15 residues.

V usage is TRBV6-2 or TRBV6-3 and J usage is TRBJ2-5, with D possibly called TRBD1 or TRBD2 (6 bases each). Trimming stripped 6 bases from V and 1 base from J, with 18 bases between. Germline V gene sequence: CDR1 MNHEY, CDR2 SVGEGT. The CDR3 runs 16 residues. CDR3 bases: TGTGCCAGCAGCCATCGCCGAAGGGGGGCCCAAGAGACCCAGTACTTC. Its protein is CASSHRRRGAQETQYF.

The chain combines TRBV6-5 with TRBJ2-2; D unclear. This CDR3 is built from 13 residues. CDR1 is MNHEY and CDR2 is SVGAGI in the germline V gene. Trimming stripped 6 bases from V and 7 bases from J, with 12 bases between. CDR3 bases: TGTGCCAGCAGACGTGACATAGTCGGGGAGCTGTTTTTT. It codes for CASRRDIVGELFF.

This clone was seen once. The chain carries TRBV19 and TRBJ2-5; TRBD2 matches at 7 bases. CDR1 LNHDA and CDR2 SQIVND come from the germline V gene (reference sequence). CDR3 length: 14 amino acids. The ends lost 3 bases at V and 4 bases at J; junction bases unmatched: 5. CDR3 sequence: CASSIKRGGETQYF. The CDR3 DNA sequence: TGTGCCAGTAGTATTAAGCGGGGAGGAGAGACCCAGTACTTC.

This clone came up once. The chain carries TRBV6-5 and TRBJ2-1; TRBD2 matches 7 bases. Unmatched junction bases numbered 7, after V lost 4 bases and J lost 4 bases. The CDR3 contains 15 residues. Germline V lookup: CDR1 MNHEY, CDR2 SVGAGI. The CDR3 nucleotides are TGTGCCAGCAGTTCGGGCGGGGGTTCTTACAATGAGCAGTTCTTC. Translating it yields CASSSGGGSYNEQFF.

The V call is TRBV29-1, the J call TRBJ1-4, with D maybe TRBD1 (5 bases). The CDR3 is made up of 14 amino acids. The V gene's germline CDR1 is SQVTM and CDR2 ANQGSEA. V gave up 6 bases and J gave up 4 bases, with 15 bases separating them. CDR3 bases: TGCAGCGTACGGCGGGGGGGATATAATGAAAAACTGTTTTTT. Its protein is CSVRRGGYNEKLFF. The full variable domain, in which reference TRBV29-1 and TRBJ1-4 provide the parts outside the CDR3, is SAVISQKPSRDICQRGTSLTIQCQVDSQVTMMFWYRQQPGQSLTLIATANQGSEATYESGFVIDKFPISRPNLTFSTLTVSNMSPEDSSIYLCSVRRGGYNEKLFFGSGTQLSVL.